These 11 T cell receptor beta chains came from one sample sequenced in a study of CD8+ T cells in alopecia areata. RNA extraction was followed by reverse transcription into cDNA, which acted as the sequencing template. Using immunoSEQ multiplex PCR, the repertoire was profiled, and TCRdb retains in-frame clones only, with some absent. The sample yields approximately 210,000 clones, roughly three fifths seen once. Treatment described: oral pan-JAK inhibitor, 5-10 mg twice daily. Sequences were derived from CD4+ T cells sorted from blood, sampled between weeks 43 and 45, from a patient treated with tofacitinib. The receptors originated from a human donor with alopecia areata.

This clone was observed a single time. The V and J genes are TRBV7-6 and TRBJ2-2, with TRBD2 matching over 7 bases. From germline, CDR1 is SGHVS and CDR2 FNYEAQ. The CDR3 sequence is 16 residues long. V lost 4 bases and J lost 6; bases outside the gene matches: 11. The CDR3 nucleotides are TGTGCCAGCAGCTCGACTAGCTGGAACGCCGCCGGGGAGCTGTTTTTT. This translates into CASSSTSWNAAGELFF.

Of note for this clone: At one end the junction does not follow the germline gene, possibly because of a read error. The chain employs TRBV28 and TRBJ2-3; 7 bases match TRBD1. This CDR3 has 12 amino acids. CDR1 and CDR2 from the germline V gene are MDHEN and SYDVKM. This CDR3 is CASSRGTETQYF. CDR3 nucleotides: TGTGCCAGCAGCAGGGGGACAGAGACGCAGTATTTT.

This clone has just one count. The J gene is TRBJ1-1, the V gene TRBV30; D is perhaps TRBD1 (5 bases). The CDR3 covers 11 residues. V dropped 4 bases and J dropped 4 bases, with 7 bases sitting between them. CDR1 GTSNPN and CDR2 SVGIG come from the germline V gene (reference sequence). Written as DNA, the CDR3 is TGTGCCTGGACGACAGTCACTGAAGCTTTCTTT. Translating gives CAWTTVTEAFF.

CDR3 sequence (DNA): TGTGCCAGCAGCCAAGGAAGGGTTGTTCCTGACTATGGCTACACCTTC. Protein product: CASSQGRVVPDYGYTF. The chain carries TRBV14 and TRBJ1-2; D is ambiguous. This CDR3 region has 16 residues. Trimming shortened V by 1 base and J by 3 bases, and 15 bases separated the two germline ends. CDR1 and CDR2 from the germline V gene are SGHDN and FVKESK.

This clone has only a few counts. CDR3 residues: CSAEITDTQYF. In DNA, the CDR3 is TGCAGTGCCGAAATTACAGATACGCAGTATTTT. This chain links TRBV20-1 with TRBJ2-3; D gene ambiguous. In germline, CDR1 is DFQATT, CDR2 SNEGSKA (reference sequence). The CDR3 has 11 residues. V lost 6 bases and J lost 3, with 7 bases in between.

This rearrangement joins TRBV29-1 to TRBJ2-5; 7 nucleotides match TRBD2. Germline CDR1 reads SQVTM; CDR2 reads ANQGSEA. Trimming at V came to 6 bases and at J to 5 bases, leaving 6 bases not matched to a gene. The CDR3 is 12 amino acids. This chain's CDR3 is CSVTSTWETQYF. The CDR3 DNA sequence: TGCAGCGTGACTAGCACCTGGGAGACCCAGTACTTC.

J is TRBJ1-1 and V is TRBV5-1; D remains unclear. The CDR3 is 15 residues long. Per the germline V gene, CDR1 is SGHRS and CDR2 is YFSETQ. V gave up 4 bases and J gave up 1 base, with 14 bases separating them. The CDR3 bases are TGCGCCAGCAGCCTCATAACCGACACGAACACTGAAGCTTTCTTT. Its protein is CASSLITDTNTEAFF.

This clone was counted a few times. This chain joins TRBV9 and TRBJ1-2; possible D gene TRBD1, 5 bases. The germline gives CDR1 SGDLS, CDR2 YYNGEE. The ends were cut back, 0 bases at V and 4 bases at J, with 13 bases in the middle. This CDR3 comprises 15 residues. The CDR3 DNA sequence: TGTGCCAGCAGCGTAGTTAGAGGGGATTCCTATGGCTACACCTTC. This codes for CASSVVRGDSYGYTF.

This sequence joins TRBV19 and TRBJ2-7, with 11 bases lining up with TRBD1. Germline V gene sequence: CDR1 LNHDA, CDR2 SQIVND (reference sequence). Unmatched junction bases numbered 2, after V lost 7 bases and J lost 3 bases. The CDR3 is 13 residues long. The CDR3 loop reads CASIGTGGYEQYF. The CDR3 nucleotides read TGTGCCAGTATAGGGACAGGGGGCTACGAGCAGTACTTC. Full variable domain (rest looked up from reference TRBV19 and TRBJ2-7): DGGITQSPKYLFRKEGQNVTLSCEQNLNHDAMYWYRQDPGQGLRLIYYSQIVNDFQKGDIAEGYSVSREKKESFPLTVTSAQKNPTAFYLCASIGTGGYEQYFGPGTRLTVT.

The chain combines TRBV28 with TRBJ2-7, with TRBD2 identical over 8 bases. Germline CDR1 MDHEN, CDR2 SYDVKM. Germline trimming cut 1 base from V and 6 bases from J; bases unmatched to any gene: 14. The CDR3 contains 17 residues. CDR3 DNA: TGTGCCAGCAGTTTATTGGCTAGCGGGCTCCCGGGCGGCGAGCAGTACTTC. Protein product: CASSLLASGLPGGEQYF.

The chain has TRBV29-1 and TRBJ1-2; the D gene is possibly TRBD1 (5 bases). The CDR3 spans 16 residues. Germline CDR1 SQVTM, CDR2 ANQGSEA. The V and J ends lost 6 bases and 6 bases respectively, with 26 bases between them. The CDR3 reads CSVGSRGNQGGDGYTF. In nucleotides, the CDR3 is TGCAGCGTGGGGAGTAGGGGCAACCAAGGCGGGGATGGCTACACCTTC.